The present entry profiles one TCR beta chain with its context. Its target is not known. Template switching added a universal primer site, and cDNA bore unique molecular identifiers. In TCRdb, the 5' RACE reads were re-called with MiXCR into one record per CDR3 protein. The data hold 520,000 or so distinct CDR3 sequences, with about 20% observed a single time. This record comes from a study of identical twins. CDR1 is LNHNV and CDR2 is YYDKDF in the germline V gene (reference sequence). The V segment lost 2 bases and the J segment 7 bases; nucleotides outside the gene matches: 13. The CDR3 covers 18 residues. General study points: Twins showed weaker excess sharing in their beta out-of-frame sequences.

These data also featured in a second study, about T cells expressing NK-cell markers.

The chain links TRBV15 to TRBJ2-1; 11 nucleotides match TRBD2. The specimen sequenced was CD4+ T cells sorted from blood. The source is a woman aged 18 to 35 in good health. CDR3 sequence (DNA): TGTGCCACCAGCAGAAAGTTGCATTTTAGCGGGGGGGTAAATGAGCAGTTCTTC. Protein product: CATSRKLHFSGGVNEQFF.